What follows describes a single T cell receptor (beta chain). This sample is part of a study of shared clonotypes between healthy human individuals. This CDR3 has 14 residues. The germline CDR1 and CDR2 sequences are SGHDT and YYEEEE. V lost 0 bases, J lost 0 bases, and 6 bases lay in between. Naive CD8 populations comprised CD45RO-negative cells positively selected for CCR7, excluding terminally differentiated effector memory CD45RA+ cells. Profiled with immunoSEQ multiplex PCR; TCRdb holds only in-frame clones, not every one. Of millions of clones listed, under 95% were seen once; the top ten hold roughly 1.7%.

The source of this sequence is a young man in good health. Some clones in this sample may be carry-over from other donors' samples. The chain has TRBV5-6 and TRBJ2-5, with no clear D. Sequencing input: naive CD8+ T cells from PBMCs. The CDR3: CASSLVGNQETQYF. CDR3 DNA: TGTGCCAGCAGCTTGGTGGGAAACCAAGAGACCCAGTACTTC. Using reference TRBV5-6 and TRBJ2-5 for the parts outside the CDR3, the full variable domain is DAGVTQSPTHLIKTRGQQVTLRCSPKSGHDTVSWYQQALGQGPQFIFQYYEEEERQRGNFPDRFSGHQFPNYSSELNVNALLLGDSALYLCASSLVGNQETQYFGPGTRLLVL.